This entry lists 23 T cell receptor beta chains sequenced from one sample in a study of blood T cell repertoires in COVID-19. The method was immunoSEQ multiplex PCR; TCRdb's version includes in-frame clones alone and lacks a portion of them. The sample contains roughly 300,000 clones, roughly 86% of which appear only once. The specimen was peripheral blood. The receptors here all came from a woman aged 25 to 39 with COVID-19, enrolled during active disease.

The rearrangement uses TRBV21-1 and TRBJ1-5; TRBD1 is the table's D call and was not checked against the DNA. TRBV21-1 is a recognized pseudogene. The CDR3 runs 15 residues. CDR3 region: CASNLGQNSNQPQHF. CDR3 sequence (DNA): TGTGCCAGCAACCTGGGACAGAATAGCAATCAGCCCCAGCATTTT.

The chain recombines TRBV29-1 with TRBJ1-1; no clear D gene. V was pared by 6 bases and J by 4 bases, with 15 bases between. Germline CDR1 SQVTM, CDR2 ANQGSEA. CDR3 length equals 13 residues. CDR3 region: CSVRRAVGTEAFF. Written as DNA, the CDR3 is TGCAGCGTGCGGAGGGCCGTGGGCACTGAAGCTTTCTTT.

The V call is TRBV30, the J call TRBJ1-2; unclear D gene. From germline, CDR1 is GTSNPN and CDR2 SVGIG (reference sequence). The V and J ends lost 2 bases and 8 bases respectively, with 9 bases between them. The CDR3 loop spans 11 amino acids. The chain's CDR3 is CAWSSVRGYTF. The CDR3 DNA is TGTGCCTGGAGTTCTGTCCGGGGCTACACCTTC.

This clone came up many times. The rearrangement uses TRBV4-2 and TRBJ2-5; D may be TRBD2 (6 bases). The CDR3 has 15 amino acids. CDR1 is LGHNA, CDR2 YNFKEQ, per germline. Trimming removed 2 bases from V and 1 base from J, with 11 bases in between. The CDR3 is CASSQPGGTQETQYF. The CDR3 coding sequence is TGTGCCAGCAGCCAACCTGGGGGGACCCAAGAGACCCAGTACTTC.

V gene TRBV19 combines with J gene TRBJ2-1; 9 bases agree with TRBD2. Germline assignment: CDR1 LNHDA and CDR2 SQIVND (reference sequence). The CDR3 covers 17 residues. V gave up 1 base and J gave up 0 bases; unmatched junction bases: 4. This CDR3 reads CASSIGAGGSSYNEQFF. CDR3 sequence (DNA): TGTGCCAGTAGTATAGGAGCGGGGGGTAGCTCCTACAATGAGCAGTTCTTC.

V usage is TRBV29-1 and J usage is TRBJ1-1; D is unresolved. CDR1 is SQVTM and CDR2 is ANQGSEA in the germline V gene. V was trimmed by 3 bases and J by 2 bases, leaving 22 bases between them. This CDR3 comprises 17 residues. In DNA form, the CDR3 reads TGCAGCGTTGAGGTTCGGAGTAATGGCAGTACTAACACTGAAGCTTTCTTT. Translated, it gives CSVEVRSNGSTNTEAFF.

This chain joins TRBV9 and TRBJ2-1; 14 bases align to TRBD2. The germline V gene has CDR1 SGDLS and CDR2 YYNGEE. The CDR3 has 14 residues. The V gene end was trimmed by 4 bases and the J gene end by 10 bases; junction bases not matched to a gene: 4. The CDR3 nucleotides read TGTGCCAGCAGCAAGACTAGCGGGGGGGCCGAGCAGTTCTTC. This gives the protein CASSKTSGGAEQFF. Full variable domain (outside the CDR3, taken from reference TRBV9 and TRBJ2-1): DSGVTQTPKHLITATGQRVTLRCSPRSGDLSVYWYQQSLDQGLQFLIQYYNGEERAKGNILERFSAQQFPDLHSELNLSSLELGDSALYFCASSKTSGGAEQFFGPGTRLTVL.

The V call is TRBV19, the J call TRBJ1-2; 8 bases line up with TRBD1. V lost 0 bases and J lost 8; bases outside the gene matches: 14. The CDR3 covers 17 residues. Germline assignment: CDR1 LNHDA and CDR2 SQIVND (reference sequence). Here the CDR3 DNA reads TGTGCCAGTAGTATAGATCTTGCAGGGGGCGCATTAGGAGGCTACACCTTC. Amino acid sequence: CASSIDLAGGALGGYTF.

The V call is TRBV6-2 or TRBV6-3, the J call TRBJ1-2; 7 positions match TRBD1. The trim removed 2 bases at V and 5 bases at J, leaving 2 bases unmatched. The germline V gene has CDR1 MNHEY and CDR2 SVGEGT. The CDR3 has 13 amino acids. CDR3 sequence reads: CASSYTGVYGYTF. In DNA form, the CDR3 reads TGTGCCAGCAGTTACACAGGGGTGTATGGCTACACCTTC.

This chain joins TRBV14 and TRBJ1-2; 7 bases are shared with TRBD1. Germline V gene sequence: CDR1 SGHDN, CDR2 FVKESK. With 2 bases clipped from V and 4 bases from J, the junction kept 13 bases outside the gene matches. The CDR3 is 17 amino acids. The DNA for the CDR3 is TGTGCCAGCAGCCAATTGCCGGGACAGCAACCTACCTATGGCTACACCTTC. Protein sequence: CASSQLPGQQPTYGYTF.

This chain joins TRBV5-1 and TRBJ1-1, with D perhaps matching TRBD1 (5 bases). Trimming shortened V by 1 base and J by 2 bases, and 12 bases separated the two germline ends. Germline V lookup: CDR1 SGHRS, CDR2 YFSETQ. The CDR3 loop spans 15 amino acids. The CDR3 sequence is CASSLWGQGNTEAFF. Here the CDR3 DNA reads TGCGCCAGCAGCTTGTGGGGCCAGGGAAACACTGAAGCTTTCTTT.

The chain uses TRBV5-1 and TRBJ1-3; D may be TRBD1 (5 bases). In germline, CDR1 is SGHRS, CDR2 YFSETQ. The CDR3 has 15 amino acids. V was trimmed by 3 bases and J by 0 bases, leaving 10 bases between them. The CDR3 nucleotides are TGCGCCAGCAGCTACGACAGCTTCTCTGGAAACACCATATATTTT. This encodes CASSYDSFSGNTIYF.

This clone was seen once. As DNA, the CDR3 is TGTGCCAGCAGCCGACATAGACAGGGGGGGAGCAATCAGCCCCAGCATTTT. Amino acid sequence: CASSRHRQGGSNQPQHF. V usage is TRBV7-8 and J usage is TRBJ1-5, with 9 bases fitting TRBD1. V lost 5 bases and J lost 1; bases outside the gene matches: 9. Per germline, CDR1 SGHVS and CDR2 FQNEAQ. The CDR3 is 17 residues long. Drawing the rest from reference TRBV7-8 and TRBJ1-5, the complete variable domain is GAGVSQSPRYKVAKRGQDVALRCDPISGHVSLFWYQQALGQGPEFLTYFQNEAQLDKSGLPSDRFFAERPEGSVSTLKIQRTQQEDSAVYLCASSRHRQGGSNQPQHFGDGTRLSIL.

As for this clone: One base away lies a much larger clone, so this may be a sequencing read error. The chain links TRBV7-2 to TRBJ2-1; 12 positions agree with TRBD2. The trim removed 6 bases at V and 6 bases at J, leaving 3 bases unmatched. Germline assignment: CDR1 SGHTA and CDR2 FQGNSA. The CDR3 covers 14 residues. The CDR3: CASSASGGANEQFF. The CDR3 DNA is TGTGCCAGCAGTGCTAGCGGGGGGGCCAATGAGCAGTTCTTC.

The rearrangement uses TRBV4-1 and TRBJ1-2; tentatively, D is TRBD1 (6 bases). This CDR3 contains 14 residues. Looked up from germline, CDR1 is MGHRA and CDR2 is YSYEKL. V shed 0 bases and J shed 6 bases, with 11 bases lying between them. Here the CDR3 DNA reads TGCGCCAGCAGCCAAGAACAGGGTTTCAATGGCTACACCTTC. Amino acid sequence: CASSQEQGFNGYTF.

The genes are TRBV28 and TRBJ2-1; a weak D match, TRBD1 (5 bases). The CDR3 sequence is 13 residues long. In germline, CDR1 is MDHEN, CDR2 SYDVKM. The ends were cut back, 5 bases at V and 9 bases at J, with 14 bases in the middle. The CDR3 coding sequence is TGTGCCAGCAGTCATGGGGCCCCGGGTGAGCAGTTCTTC. Residues: CASSHGAPGEQFF.

The chain combines TRBV6-5 with TRBJ1-5, with D possibly matching TRBD1 (5 bases). The CDR3 is 15 residues long. Between the trimmed V and J ends, which lost 6 bases and 0 bases, there was a span of 12 bases. CDR1 and CDR2 (germline): MNHEY, SVGAGI. CDR3 in DNA: TGTGCCAGCAGCAAAAAGACAGATAGCAATCAGCCCCAGCATTTT. Residues: CASSKKTDSNQPQHF.

The chain has TRBV5-1 and TRBJ1-1; D is possibly TRBD1 (6 bases). CDR1 and CDR2 from the germline V gene are SGHRS and YFSETQ. V was cut by 4 bases and J by 5 bases, with 15 bases left in between. The CDR3 has 14 residues. The DNA of the CDR3 is TGCGCCAGCAGCCTGGGGGGGCTGGTGACTGAAGCTTTCTTT. Translating gives CASSLGGLVTEAFF.

Note on this clone: Different DNA sequences within this sample yield the same CDR3. This chain links TRBV12-3 or TRBV12-4 with TRBJ2-1; TRBD1 might be the D (5 bases). The CDR3 has 12 amino acids. V lost 6 bases and J 4 bases, leaving 7 bases between the germline ends. In nucleotides, the CDR3 is TGTGCCAGCAGATCAGGGTACAATGAGCAGTTCTTC. Protein product: CASRSGYNEQFF.

This chain connects TRBV29-1 to TRBJ1-3; D might be TRBD1 (5 bases). Germline V lookup: CDR1 SQVTM, CDR2 ANQGSEA. V shed 0 bases and J shed 2 bases, with 11 bases lying between them. The length of the CDR3 is 15 residues. The CDR3 DNA reads TGCAGCGTTGAAGATGAGGGGAGGGCTGGAAACACCATATATTTT. Its translation: CSVEDEGRAGNTIYF.

This chain uses TRBV10-3 with TRBJ2-5, with 9 bases identical to TRBD2. This CDR3 is 15 amino acids long. Germline CDR1 is ENHRY and CDR2 is SYGVKD. V dropped 10 bases and J dropped 4; count of bases not matched to a gene: 13. This chain's CDR3 is CATSAASGDRETQYF. The CDR3 region has the DNA TGTGCCACCTCCGCGGCTAGCGGGGACCGAGAGACCCAGTACTTC.

This clone was recorded once. V gene TRBV18 combines with J gene TRBJ2-3; 7 bases agree with TRBD1. Germline V gene data show CDR1 as KGHSH and CDR2 as LQKENI. Germline trimming cut 2 bases from V and 3 bases from J; bases unmatched to any gene: 8. CDR3 length: 16 amino acids. The CDR3 region has the DNA TGTGCCAGCTCACCAGGAAGGGGGCTAGGGACAGATACGCAGTATTTT. It translates to CASSPGRGLGTDTQYF.

The table lists this clone with a few counts. The chain links TRBV21-1 to TRBJ1-2; the D segment call TRBD1 is taken from the table without a DNA check. TRBV21-1 is an annotated pseudogene. This CDR3 has 9 residues. DNA of the CDR3: TGTGCCAGCAGCAGGGGACAGTCCTTC. Translation: CASSRGQSF.